This T cell receptor (beta chain) was identified during a study of blood T cell repertoires in COVID-19. Study-level background: Sites in the United States, Italy and Spain provided acute and convalescent COVID-19 samples. PBMCs, B-cell-depleted T cells, or T cells were the source of the cDNA or gDNA that made up the material.

Trimming cost V 7 bases and J 13 bases, with 23 bases left between them. Germline values: CDR1 SNHLY, CDR2 FYNNEI. The CDR3 extends over 14 amino acids. Authors' methods: Reference gene primer amplification yielded estimated nucleated cell counts. Sequencing was performed with immunoSEQ multiplex PCR; in TCRdb, only in-frame clones are kept and a portion is missing. From that table come the V and J calls and clone size; the DNA was used to work out D and trimming. The sample records 81,000 or so clones, more than 70% being singletons. This clone was observed a single time. This chain connects TRBV2 to TRBJ2-1, with a weak D call TRBD1 (5 bases). Sequenced: peripheral blood. The clonotype comes from a man in his fifties or sixties with active COVID-19. This CDR3 is CASTPEGTGPVQFF. The CDR3 nucleotides are TGTGCCAGCACCCCAGAAGGTACAGGACCTGTACAGTTCTTC.